This T cell receptor beta chain originates from a study of T-cell memory formation after mild COVID-19 (dated by TCRdb to about 2021). Notes on the research overall: Most TCR sequence clusters were specific to one of the two donors. In a couple of donors, T-cell clones that expanded and contracted after mild COVID-19 were followed by sequencing TCRalpha and TCRbeta repertoires longitudinally. The cohort comprised two young, previously healthy adult volunteers, one female and one male.

Worth noting for this clonotype: What antigen it recognizes has not been identified. Base-call qualities are not available, and no considerably larger clone is one nucleotide away.

General study outcomes and caveats: Only a couple of mild cases were covered in the study, and larger cohorts including severe cases with pre-infection samples were considered necessary. Whether the second-wave clones peaking on day 37 were SARS-CoV-2 specific was not confirmed. Some responding clones were found in pre-infection memory, which suggests that pre-existing cross-reactive memory T cells took part in the SARS-CoV-2 response. Contracting CD4+ clones were found mainly in CM and EM memory subsets, while CD8+ clones were enriched in EMRA. Balanced CD4/CD8 phenotypes were observed for clones contracting from day 15 to 85, whereas a bias towards CD4+ was observed for a second wave of clones expanding from day 15 to 37.

According to the germline V gene, CDR1 reads SNHLY and CDR2 reads FYNNEI. From cysteine to phenylalanine, the CDR3 is 14 amino acids long. Only the CDR3 DNA is retained, 42 bases long and in frame from the first base. From V the trimming removes 8 bases and from J it removes 6 bases, while the gene matches leave 10 bases of the junction unaccounted for. Sequencing was carried out with an Illumina NovaSeq 6000. Using 5'RACE with constant-segment primers, TCRalpha and TCRbeta cDNA libraries were constructed, with sample barcodes and unique molecular identifiers added in the process. RNA was extracted from every sample with Trizol reagent. Libraries were amplified in two PCR steps, with a second sample barcode and Illumina TruSeq adapters added in the second step. Sequencing of the libraries was done on an Illumina NovaSeq, producing 2 x 150 bp paired-end reads. The authors' pipeline ran thus. Demultiplexing of reads and collapsing into UMI-guided consensus sequences were performed with migec v1.2.7. Using mixcr v2.1.11, the UMI consensuses were aligned to TRA and TRB V and J templates and assembled into clonotypes. A clonotype was counted as expanded or contracted only if both edgeR and NoisET called the change significant, with noise models trained on biological replicates. For edgeR calls, the thresholds were a false discovery rate-adjusted p below 0.01 and a log2 fold-change of 1. PCA with hierarchical clustering of max-normalized trajectories of the 1000 most abundant clonotypes was used as exploratory dynamics analysis. The CD4 or CD8 phenotype of responding clones was assigned using the separately sequenced CD4+ and CD8+ repertoires. In TCRdb, the public reads were trimmed at Q25 with fastp and aligned with MiXCR, with productive beta chains retained. Rows matching on CDR3 protein sequence are summarized as one entry with the most common DNA and genes. These V and J calls originate from TCRdb's pipeline instead of the authors' own analysis. This sample comprises around 250,000 distinct CDR3 sequences, 15% to 20% of them detected only once. 20% to 25% of the sample goes to the ten largest clones.

Ficoll-Paque density gradient centrifugation was the method used to isolate PBMCs. The sample was PBMCs or a T cell subset sorted from them (not recorded which). This clonotype originated in a man between 18 and 35 years old who had mild COVID-19 (a few samples of this study predate the infection). The sample titles of this study are shuffled in the database, so cell type and time point are left out; the donor was told from shared clones. The chain joins TRBV2 to TRBJ1-5; TRBD1 matches 7 bases in the middle. The DNA sequence is TGTGCCAGCGCTAATACAGGGGTCGGTCAGCCCCAGCATTTT. The resulting protein is CASANTGVGQPQHF.